Listed here are 10 T cell receptor beta chains from one sample, sequenced in a study of T cell repertoires in cytomegalovirus infection (dated by TCRdb to about 2019). The instrument was an Illumina HiSeq 1500. TCRdb handled the public reads itself, with Q25 trimming in fastp and clone calling in MiXCR, and kept productive beta chains. Each entry is one CDR3 protein sequence, shown with its most common DNA and genes. The sample table records 680,000 or so distinct CDR3 sequences; around 32% of these occur just once. Roughly 18% of the sample belongs to the ten largest clones. These receptors have no known antigen. The sample's treatment or condition, from its label and the paper: in vitro stimulation with specific CMV peptide epitopes to enrich CMV-specific T cells. The material was cultured PBMCs, obtained from culture after CMV antigen stimulation. These receptor sequences come from a human donor in good health (CMV status not recorded). Some clones in this sample may be carry-over from other donors' samples.

In its sample, this clonotype was seen many times. The CDR3 sequence: CASSLGLGRSYNSPLHF. The CDR3 nucleotides read TGTGCCAGCAGCTTAGGTCTGGGGCGCTCCTATAATTCACCCCTCCACTTT. The gene calls are TRBV7-2 and TRBJ1-6, with D perhaps matching TRBD1 (5 bases). Germline-derived CDR1 and CDR2 are SGHTA and FQGNSA. This CDR3 has 17 amino acids. Trimming removed 1 base at V and 0 bases at J, with 10 bases between.

The J gene is TRBJ2-5, the V gene TRBV11-2; TRBD2 aligns across 8 bases. CDR3 length equals 16 residues. The germline V gene encodes CDR1 SGHAT and CDR2 FQNNGV. Trimming at V came to 1 base and at J to 0 bases, leaving 4 bases not matched to a gene. In DNA, the CDR3 is TGTGCCAGCAGCTTAGGACTAGCGACTTACCAAGAGACCCAGTACTTC. Protein: CASSLGLATYQETQYF.

This clonotype was counted only a few times. This chain uses TRBV7-8 with TRBJ2-7; 7 bases map to TRBD2. This CDR3 is 15 amino acids long. Germline V gives CDR1 SGHVS, CDR2 FQNEAQ. Trimming removed 3 bases from V and 4 bases from J; junction bases left unmatched: 9. The CDR3 sequence: CASSFLAGREYEQYF. Here the CDR3 DNA reads TGTGCCAGCAGCTTTCTGGCAGGGAGGGAATACGAGCAGTACTTC.

The chain uses TRBV15 and TRBJ2-3; 8 bases are a match to TRBD2. The CDR3 runs to 14 residues. Germline assignment: CDR1 LNHNV and CDR2 YYDKDF (reference sequence). V was pared by 3 bases and J by 5 bases, with 4 bases of the junction left unmatched. CDR3 protein: CATSRGSGEDTQYF. CDR3 DNA sequence: TGTGCCACCAGCAGGGGTAGCGGGGAAGATACGCAGTATTTT. The full variable domain, completed using reference TRBV15 and TRBJ2-3, is DAMVIQNPRYQVTQFGKPVTLSCSQTLNHNVMYWYQQKSSQAPKLLFHYYDKDFNNEADTPDNFQSRRPNTSFCFLDIRSPGLGDTAMYLCATSRGSGEDTQYFGPGTRLTVL.

The genes are TRBV3-1 and TRBJ2-5, with D tentatively TRBD2 (5 bases). The germline gives CDR1 LGHDT, CDR2 YNNKEL (reference sequence). Between the trimmed V and J ends, which lost 2 bases and 2 bases, there was a span of 9 bases. This CDR3 comprises 14 residues. CDR3 in DNA: TGTGCCAGCAGCCAATTTTCGGGGCAAGAGACCCAGTACTTC. This translates into CASSQFSGQETQYF.

The rearrangement joins TRBV7-9 to TRBJ2-3; maybe TRBD2 (6 bases). The CDR3 totals 13 residues. Trimming cost V 4 bases and J 4 bases, with 9 bases left between them. Germline CDR1 reads SEHNR; CDR2 reads FQNEAQ (reference sequence). CDR3 in amino acids: CASSWSGPDTQYF. CDR3 nucleotides: TGTGCCAGCAGCTGGAGCGGGCCAGATACGCAGTATTTT.

This chain joins TRBV28 and TRBJ2-7; D not certain. Trimming removed 7 bases at V and 0 bases at J, with 7 bases between. The length of the CDR3 is 12 residues. Germline V lookup: CDR1 MDHEN, CDR2 SYDVKM. Here the CDR3 reads CASKPSSYEQYF. The CDR3 coding sequence is TGTGCCAGCAAGCCCAGCTCCTACGAGCAGTACTTC.

This clonotype was recorded many times. The chain links TRBV7-2 to TRBJ1-1, with a weak D call TRBD1 (5 bases). V lost 2 bases and J 4 bases, leaving 17 bases between the germline ends. The CDR3 is 16 amino acids. From germline, CDR1 is SGHTA and CDR2 FQGNSA. Here the CDR3 reads CASSLRQGGFGTEAFF. In nucleotides, the CDR3 is TGTGCCAGCAGCTTAAGGCAGGGAGGTTTCGGCACTGAAGCTTTCTTT.

The chain carries TRBV19 and TRBJ1-1, with D maybe TRBD1 (6 bases). Trimming cost V 7 bases and J 0 bases, with 9 bases left between them. The CDR3 has 13 amino acids. Looked up from germline, CDR1 is LNHDA and CDR2 is SQIVND (reference sequence). CDR3 DNA sequence: TGTGCCAGTATGAGGACAGTGAACACTGAAGCTTTCTTT. This translates into CASMRTVNTEAFF.

The CDR3 sequence is CAWRRNTEAFF. For the CDR3, the DNA is TGTGCCTGGAGGAGAAACACTGAAGCTTTCTTT. The chain employs TRBV30 and TRBJ1-1; D gene unclear. V lost 3 bases and J 2 bases, leaving 4 bases between the germline ends. The CDR3 has 11 residues. The germline V gene has CDR1 GTSNPN and CDR2 SVGIG (reference sequence).